The 6 T cell receptor beta chains listed next were all sequenced from one sample in a study of T-cell reconstitution after alpha-beta-depleted transplantation in children. For TCRbeta, the library was prepared with unique molecular identifiers. TCRdb processed the PCR reads anew with MiXCR; each CDR3 protein has one entry. The sample lists fewer than 350,000 distinct CDR3 sequences, 9.5% to 13% occurring once. The input for sequencing was PBMCs, taken before TCRalphabeta/CD19-depleted stem cell transplant. The receptors come from a boy under two years old with acute myeloid leukemia, due to receive a stem cell transplant.

This clonotype was seen ten or more times. V gene TRBV5-1 combines with J gene TRBJ2-2; possible D gene TRBD2, 5 bases. This CDR3 is 16 amino acids long. The germline V and J ends were trimmed by 1 base and 4 bases, with 14 bases remaining between them. Looked up from germline, CDR1 is SGHRS and CDR2 is YFSETQ. The CDR3 sequence: CASSLLRAGLTGELFF. The CDR3 nucleotides read TGCGCCAGCAGCTTGCTCCGAGCCGGACTCACCGGGGAGCTGTTTTTT.

Of note for this clonotype: This may come from a read error, since a much larger clone is one base off. This chain uses TRBV12-3 or TRBV12-4 with TRBJ2-3, with a possible D match to TRBD2 (5 bases). The CDR3 is 16 residues long. The CDR3 region has the DNA TGTGCCAGCAGTTTTGACGGCGGGCAGTTCACAGATACGGAGTATTTT. Encoded protein: CASSFDGGQFTDTEYF.

This clonotype occurred many times. The chain is built from TRBV28 and TRBJ1-4, with D maybe TRBD1 (5 bases). Trimming shortened V by 1 base and J by 7 bases, and 31 bases separated the two germline ends. Germline values: CDR1 MDHEN, CDR2 SYDVKM. The CDR3 spans 21 residues. CDR3 bases: TGTGCCAGCAGTTTATTGACCCTTAGAATTACCTCAGGCCAAAGGGGTGAAAAACTGTTTTTT. It translates to CASSLLTLRITSGQRGEKLFF.

This chain uses TRBV2 with TRBJ2-7, with D perhaps matching TRBD1 or TRBD2 (6 bases each). Trimming shortened V by 6 bases and J by 3 bases, and 12 bases separated the two germline ends. This CDR3 is 13 amino acids long. Germline V gene sequence: CDR1 SNHLY, CDR2 FYNNEI. CDR3 nucleotide sequence: TGTGCCAGCAGAGAGAGGGGGGACTACGAGCAGTACTTC. It yields the protein CASRERGDYEQYF.

For this clonotype: At one boundary the junction diverges from the germline segment, which might be a read error. This sequence joins TRBV5-1 and TRBJ1-2; D uncertain. CDR3 size: 14 residues. Germline CDR1 and CDR2: SGHRS and YFSETQ. The CDR3 nucleotides are TGCACCAGAAGCTTGGATGGAGGAAACTATGGCTACACCTTC. It encodes CTRSLDGGNYGYTF.

At least ten counts were recorded for this clonotype. This rearrangement joins TRBV27 to TRBJ2-7, with 10 positions matching TRBD1. CDR1 MNHEY and CDR2 SMNVEV come from the germline V gene (reference sequence). The V gene end was trimmed by 1 base and the J gene end by 0 bases; junction bases not matched to a gene: 3. The CDR3 contains 16 residues. The chain's CDR3 is CASSLLGTGDSYEQYF. The CDR3 DNA follows: TGTGCCAGCAGTTTATTGGGGACAGGGGACTCCTACGAGCAGTACTTC.